The present TCR beta chain was sequenced within a study of shared clonotypes between healthy human individuals. Findings of the study overall: Lower generation probabilities were found for non-shared clonotypes than for those shared by all four donors.

CD45RO-negative, CCR7-selected cells formed the naive CD8 fraction, which excluded terminally differentiated effector memory CD45RA+ cells. Donation came from healthy HIV-negative adults that had no recent acute infections or vaccinations. Nashville, Tennessee was home to all donors, each a Caucasian adult. Profiling relied on immunoSEQ multiplex PCR, and the TCRdb table lists in-frame clones only, not all of them. The repertoire holds 2 million to 2.5 million clones, with approximately 94% as singletons. With respect to this clone: Its antigen remains unidentified.

With 2 bases removed from V and 1 base from J, the gap between germline ends came to 11 bases. The CDR3 covers 16 residues. Germline V gene sequence: CDR1 KGHSH, CDR2 LQKENI. The chain combines TRBV18 with TRBJ2-2; no clear D. The source is a man aged 18-30 years in good health. Some clones in this sample may be carry-over from other donors' samples. The sample taken for sequencing was naive CD8+ T cells from PBMCs. The CDR3 region is CASSPYQTMNTGELFF. CDR3 sequence (DNA): TGTGCCAGCTCACCATACCAGACAATGAACACCGGGGAGCTGTTTTTT.